This TCR beta chain emerged from a study of radiation and T cells in renal cell carcinoma. Produced via immunoSEQ multiplex PCR; TCRdb's table is partial and in-frame only. The sample holds approximately 51,000 clones, 75% to 85% seen once. Time point specified: baseline pretreatment blood. Treatment in this sample: 15 Gy SBRT to primary tumor, nephrectomy 4 weeks later. Germline loops: CDR1 SGHKS, CDR2 YYEKEE (reference sequence). This CDR3 comprises 14 residues. Trimming removed 5 bases from V and 7 bases from J, with 19 bases in between. This sequence was found in a woman in her seventies with renal cell carcinoma. The source was blood, collected from a patient whose treatment included radiotherapy and nephrectomy. The chain carries TRBV5-5 and TRBJ2-7; TRBD1 is a possible D gene (6 bases). The CDR3 is CASSSNVGAGEQYF. The CDR3 DNA sequence: TGTGCCAGCAGTTCAAATGTGGGGGCTGGGGAGCAGTACTTC.